Shown below are 9 T cell receptor beta chains from a single sample sequenced in a study of shared T cell receptors in the human thymus (dated by TCRdb to the early 2020s). Libraries were built with the immunoSEQ multiplex PCR assay. TCRdb holds this immuneACCESS table with in-frame rearrangements only. Some clones are missing; in checked studies, unresolved V genes explain under half, and the rest has no known cause. For this sample the table gives 450,000 to 650,000 clones, of which around 78% were detected only once. The ten largest clonotypes hold less than 0.015% of the sample. These data were likewise used in another study, on human thymus T cells.

The sequenced material came from thymocytes. The receptors were sampled from a boy under three years old with a congenital heart defect. Donor details come from another sample of the same person, matched by shared clones.

This clone was observed a few times. V is TRBV4-3 and J is TRBJ2-1; no clear D gene. Trimming removed 4 bases at V and 3 bases at J, with 13 bases between. The CDR3 sequence is 15 residues long. Germline V gives CDR1 LGHNA, CDR2 YSLEER. In DNA, the CDR3 is TGCGCCAGCAGCCGAACCTCTAGATACTACAATGAGCAGTTCTTC. Encoded protein: CASSRTSRYYNEQFF.

The rearrangement joins TRBV4-3 to TRBJ2-5; possibly TRBD1 for D (5 bases). Germline V gives CDR1 LGHNA, CDR2 YSLEER. The CDR3 totals 14 residues. V lost 4 bases and J 2 bases, leaving 11 bases between the germline ends. CDR3 DNA: TGCGCCAGCAGCCTCGCAACAGGACAAGAGACCCAGTACTTC. Amino acid sequence: CASSLATGQETQYF.

CDR3 protein: CASSLGGTSTDTQYF. CDR3 nucleotide sequence: TGTGCCAGCAGTTTGGGCGGGACTAGCACAGATACGCAGTATTTT. V is TRBV28 and J is TRBJ2-3; a weak D match, TRBD2 (6 bases). Trimming cost V 3 bases and J 0 bases, with 10 bases left between them. The CDR3 extends over 15 amino acids. CDR1 is MDHEN, CDR2 SYDVKM, per germline.

This clone appeared a few times. The chain employs TRBV5-6 and TRBJ1-1, with D uncertain. The CDR3 length is 15 residues. Trimming left V 6 bases short and J 3 bases short, with 18 bases between. Looked up from germline, CDR1 is SGHDT and CDR2 is YYEEEE. CDR3 nucleotide sequence: TGTGCCAGCACCTGGGTGGGAGTACCTCACACTGAAGCTTTCTTT. This translates into CASTWVGVPHTEAFF.

This chain links TRBV29-1 with TRBJ2-1, with D possibly matching TRBD1 (5 bases). CDR3 length equals 12 residues. The ends were cut back, 5 bases at V and 8 bases at J, with 13 bases in the middle. Germline CDR1 is SQVTM and CDR2 is ANQGSEA. The chain's CDR3 is CSVQGRPDEQFF. The DNA of the CDR3 is TGCAGCGTTCAGGGCAGGCCAGATGAGCAGTTCTTC.

The V call is TRBV4-3, the J call TRBJ1-4, with 7 positions matching TRBD1. The CDR3 sequence is 14 residues long. The germline V gene has CDR1 LGHNA and CDR2 YSLEER. With 4 bases clipped from V and 4 bases from J, the junction kept 3 bases outside the gene matches. CDR3 DNA sequence: TGCGCCAGCAGCCCGGGACAGCTTAATGAAAAACTGTTTTTT. Its translation is CASSPGQLNEKLFF.

The V and J genes are TRBV7-9 and TRBJ2-2, with D tentatively TRBD2 (5 bases). Trimming cost V 3 bases and J 8 bases, with 13 bases left between them. This CDR3 comprises 14 residues. Germline V gene data show CDR1 as SEHNR and CDR2 as FQNEAQ (reference sequence). The CDR3, as DNA: TGTGCCAGCAGCTTTTATCGCGGGCGAGGGGAGCTGTTTTTT. Translated: CASSFYRGRGELFF.

V is TRBV9 and J is TRBJ2-1, with 13 bases fitting TRBD2. Germline V gene sequence: CDR1 SGDLS, CDR2 YYNGEE. Losses at the gene ends were 4 bases for V and 4 bases for J; bases not matched to a gene: 8. This CDR3 is 17 amino acids long. CDR3 nucleotides: TGTGCCAGCAGCCCCCGGACTAGCGGGAGAAAGTACAATGAGCAGTTCTTC. This translates into CASSPRTSGRKYNEQFF.

The genes are TRBV28 and TRBJ2-5; 7 positions agree with TRBD2. The CDR3 loop spans 15 amino acids. The J segment lost 1 base and the V segment lost 5 bases, leaving 7 bases of the junction unmatched. CDR1 is MDHEN, CDR2 SYDVKM, per germline. The chain's CDR3 is CASSPPTSVQETQYF. DNA of the CDR3: TGTGCCAGCAGTCCCCCCACTAGCGTCCAAGAGACCCAGTACTTC.